This TCR beta chain was obtained from a study of radiotherapy plus CTLA-4 blockade in lung cancer (dated by TCRdb to the late 2010s). Study-wide context: Among the enrolled patients, approximately 18% had an objective response, and roughly 30% reached disease control.

In this study, focal radiation therapy paired with CTLA-4 blockade (ipilimumab) was tested in patients who had chemo-refractory metastatic non-small-cell lung cancer. The paper as a whole reports these results and caveats: The strongest predictors of response were reported to be early dynamic shifts in blood T cell clones along with a rise in serum interferon-beta following radiation. After treatment with radiotherapy and ipilimumab, TCR clones that originated in tumors expanded in peripheral blood.

Concerning this clone itself: Its antigen remains undetermined. No per-base quality is available; no much larger clone lies one base away.

CDR1 MNHNS and CDR2 SASEGT are derived from the germline V gene. The trim is 10 bases for V and 3 bases for J, with a gap of 13 bases between the germline ends. The CDR3 contains 14 residues, cysteine and phenylalanine counted. The DNA shown is the 42-base CDR3, in frame from base 1. The protocol used for the library was the immunoSEQ multiplex PCR assay. TCRdb provides this immuneACCESS table in a form limited to in-frame rearrangements. Some clones are lacking; in checked studies, under half of them reflect an unresolved V gene, and why the rest are absent is not known. For this sample the table gives roughly 130,000 clones, of which 85% to 90% were detected only once. Approximately 6.6% of the sample comes from the top ten.

Sequenced here: peripheral blood, sampled from a patient treated with radiotherapy plus ipilimumab. The source of this sequence is a human donor with non-small cell lung cancer that progressed on radiotherapy plus ipilimumab. The rearranged chain carries TRBV6-1 and TRBJ2-6; a weak D assignment points to TRBD2 (6 bases agree). CDR3 loop: CATSAGNGANVLTF. The bases read TGTGCCACCAGCGCGGGAAATGGGGCCAACGTCCTGACTTTC.